Below, 7 T cell receptor beta chains from the same sample are listed, as sequenced in a study of shared clonotypes between healthy human individuals. It was CD45RO-negative cells, positively selected for CCR7, that made up naive CD8 cells, with terminally differentiated effector memory CD45RA+ cells excluded. Some clones are missing from TCRdb's copy, which holds only in-frame ones; the method was immunoSEQ multiplex PCR. The sample holds fewer than 700,000 clones; 95% are singletons and the top ten take over 0.09%. The specimen was naive CD8+ T cells sorted from blood. These receptors all stem from a woman in her twenties or thirties in good health.

The chain recombines TRBV11-2 with TRBJ2-7, with a weak D call TRBD2 (6 bases). The germline V and J ends were trimmed by 2 bases and 2 bases, with 19 bases remaining between them. The length of the CDR3 is 17 residues. CDR1 is SGHAT, CDR2 FQNNGV, per germline. The CDR3 bases are TGTGCCAGCAGCTTATTTTCTAGTGGGAGGAATACCTACGAGCAGTACTTC. Translation gives CASSLFSSGRNTYEQYF.

This clone has just one count. This sequence joins TRBV27 and TRBJ2-7, with 11 bases lining up with TRBD2. With V trimmed by 9 bases and J by 2 bases, 9 bases remained unmatched. CDR1 MNHEY and CDR2 SMNVEV come from the germline V gene (reference sequence). The CDR3 spans 15 residues. The CDR3 loop reads CASRTSGPTTYEQYF. CDR3 sequence (DNA): TGTGCCAGTCGGACTAGCGGGCCAACCACCTACGAGCAGTACTTC.

This chain links TRBV20-1 with TRBJ1-2; D ambiguous. The CDR3 is 11 residues long. Germline loops: CDR1 DFQATT, CDR2 SNEGSKA (reference sequence). The germline V and J ends were trimmed by 5 bases and 5 bases, with 9 bases remaining between them. The chain's CDR3 is CSAHGAYGYTF. CDR3 nucleotides: TGCAGTGCTCATGGAGCGTATGGCTACACCTTC.

V gene TRBV11-1 combines with J gene TRBJ1-1, with a tentative D call TRBD1 (5 bases). CDR1 is SGHAT, CDR2 FQDESV, per germline (reference sequence). The CDR3 has 17 amino acids. The germline V and J ends were trimmed by 0 bases and 4 bases, with 18 bases remaining between them. CDR3 amino acids: CASSLARGIVSSTEAFF. The CDR3, as DNA: TGTGCCAGCAGCTTAGCGCGGGGGATCGTGTCTAGCACTGAAGCTTTCTTT.

The chain carries TRBV9 and TRBJ1-4; D unresolved. The CDR3 totals 17 residues. V was trimmed by 0 bases and J by 5 bases, leaving 17 bases between them. CDR1 SGDLS and CDR2 YYNGEE come from the germline V gene. Written as DNA, the CDR3 is TGTGCCAGCAGCGTAGCGGCCAGCCCGGAAGAGAATGAAAAACTGTTTTTT. Its protein is CASSVAASPEENEKLFF.

V gene TRBV5-6 combines with J gene TRBJ2-7; D possibly uses TRBD1 or TRBD2 (6 bases each). The CDR3 contains 17 residues. Germline CDR1 SGHDT, CDR2 YYEEEE. Trimming took 6 bases from V and 2 from J, leaving 24 bases between them. The CDR3 protein is CASTQSARSGAPYEQYF. CDR3 bases: TGTGCCAGCACTCAAAGCGCCCGGTCGGGGGCACCCTACGAGCAGTACTTC.

The rearrangement joins TRBV11-2 to TRBJ1-1; 7 bases fit TRBD1. From germline, CDR1 is SGHAT and CDR2 FQNNGV. The CDR3 totals 15 residues. V gave up 5 bases and J gave up 0 bases; unmatched junction bases: 6. The CDR3 nucleotides read TGTGCCAGCAGCCGTAAGACAGGGTTGAACACTGAAGCTTTCTTT. This sequence encodes CASSRKTGLNTEAFF. The complete variable domain, with remaining parts taken from reference TRBV11-2 and TRBJ1-1, reads EAGVAQSPRYKIIEKRQSVAFWCNPISGHATLYWYQQILGQGPKLLIQFQNNGVVDDSQLPKDRFSAERLKGVDSTLKIQPAKLEDSAVYLCASSRKTGLNTEAFFGQGTRLTVV.